This TCR beta chain was profiled in a study of blood T cell repertoires in COVID-19. The wider study: The cDNA or gDNA used as material had been derived from T cells, B-cell-depleted T cells, or PBMCs.

This clone was detected once. This CDR3 region has 16 residues. Trimming stripped 3 bases from V and 9 bases from J, with 20 bases between. Germline loops: CDR1 KGHDR, CDR2 SFDVKD. In the authors' methods: Amplification of reference gene primers provided the estimated nucleated cell counts. Data came from immunoSEQ multiplex PCR; TCRdb stores just in-frame clones and leaves some out. D and trimming were read from the DNA, whereas the V and J calls and clone size are those reported in that table. The top ten clones hold roughly 8.6% of a sample with 120,000 to 150,000 clones, around three quarters of them seen once.

The sequence came from a man aged 50 to 59 with active or convalescent COVID-19. Sequencing input: peripheral blood. The chain is built from TRBV24-1 and TRBJ2-1; perhaps TRBD1 as D (6 bases). CDR3 sequence: CATSDLRFSGAGEQFF. CDR3 DNA: TGTGCCACCAGTGATCTTCGCTTCTCAGGGGCGGGTGAGCAGTTCTTC.